This T cell receptor beta chain was sequenced during a study of T cell responses to AZD1222 COVID-19 vaccine. Assay used: immunoSEQ multiplex PCR; TCRdb lists only in-frame clones, some missing. The sample yields more than 100,000 clones, 85% seen once. CDR3 length equals 16 residues. The germline V gene has CDR1 LGHDT and CDR2 YNNKEL (reference sequence). After removal of 1 base from V and 8 bases from J, the junction contained 8 bases not matched to a gene. The chain carries TRBV3-1 (or the pseudogene TRBV3-2) and TRBJ1-4, with 9 bases matching TRBD1. This sequence originates from an adult who received the MenACWY meningococcal vaccine as a control. The input for sequencing was peripheral blood, taken 28 days after the second dose of the MenACWY control vaccine. CDR3 amino acids: CASSQVPGTGYEKLFF. CDR3 nucleotides: TGTGCCAGCAGCCAAGTCCCCGGGACAGGGTACGAAAAACTGTTTTTT.